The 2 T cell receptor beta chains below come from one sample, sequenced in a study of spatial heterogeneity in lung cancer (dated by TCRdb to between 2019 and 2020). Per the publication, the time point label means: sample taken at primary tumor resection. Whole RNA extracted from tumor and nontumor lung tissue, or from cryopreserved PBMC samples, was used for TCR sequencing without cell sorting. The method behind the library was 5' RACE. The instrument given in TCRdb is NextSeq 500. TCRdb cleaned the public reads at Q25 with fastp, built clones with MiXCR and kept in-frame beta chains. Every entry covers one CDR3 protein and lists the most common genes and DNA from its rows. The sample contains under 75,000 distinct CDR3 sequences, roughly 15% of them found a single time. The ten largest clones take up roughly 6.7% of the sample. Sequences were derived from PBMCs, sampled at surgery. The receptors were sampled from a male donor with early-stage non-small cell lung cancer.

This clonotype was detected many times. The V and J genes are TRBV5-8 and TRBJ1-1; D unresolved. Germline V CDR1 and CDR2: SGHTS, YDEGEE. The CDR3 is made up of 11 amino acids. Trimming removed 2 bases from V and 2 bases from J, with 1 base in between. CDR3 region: CASSFNTEAFF. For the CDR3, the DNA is TGTGCCAGCAGCTTTAACACTGAAGCTTTCTTT.

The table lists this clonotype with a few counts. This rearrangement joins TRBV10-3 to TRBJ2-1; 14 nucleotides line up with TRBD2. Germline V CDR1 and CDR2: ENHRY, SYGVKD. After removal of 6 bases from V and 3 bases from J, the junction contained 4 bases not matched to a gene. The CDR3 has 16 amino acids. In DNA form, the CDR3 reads TGTGCCATCAGACCGGGACTAGCGGGAGACTACAATGAGCAGTTCTTC. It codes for CAIRPGLAGDYNEQFF.